This is a list of T cell receptor beta chains from one sample in a study of beta chain features in type 1 diabetes. Assay used: immunoSEQ multiplex PCR; TCRdb lists only in-frame clones, some missing. In the table there are hundreds of thousands of clones, about an eighth of which are singletons. The sequenced sample consisted of naive CD4+ T cells from blood. The receptors shown here come from a woman under 30 in good health. The CDR3 runs from the conserved cysteine through the conserved F or W. The D gene is left open where the match is weak. Size is omitted from some rows. Given values are once, few, many or a class for expanded clones.

J gene: TRBJ1-4; V gene: TRBV27; D gene: TRBD1; clone size: .; CDR3 protein: CASSPLTGAGLFF; CDR3 DNA: TGTGCCAGCAGTCCCCTAACAGGGGCCGGGCTGTTTTTT
J gene: TRBJ2-1; V gene: TRBV23-1; D gene: TRBD1; clone size: few; CDR3 protein: CASSQPNRGSYNEQFF; CDR3 DNA: TGCGCCAGCAGTCAACCGAACAGGGGATCCTACAATGAGCAGTTCTTC
J gene: TRBJ2-5; V gene: TRBV18; D gene: .; clone size: .; CDR3 protein: CASSPPGGRRETQYF; CDR3 DNA: TGTGCCAGCTCACCACCAGGAGGGCGAAGGGAGACCCAGTACTTC
J gene: TRBJ2-6; V gene: TRBV15; D gene: .; clone size: few; CDR3 protein: CATSNRAGANVLTF; CDR3 DNA: TGTGCCACCTCCAACCGAGCTGGGGCCAACGTCCTGACTTTC
J gene: TRBJ2-5; V gene: TRBV11-2; D gene: .; clone size: .; CDR3 protein: CASSRSGGETQYF; CDR3 DNA: TGTGCCAGCAGCCGTAGCGGAGGAGAGACCCAGTACTTC
J gene: TRBJ2-4; V gene: TRBV4-1; D gene: .; clone size: few; CDR3 protein: CASSQEGGKGTKNIQYF; CDR3 DNA: TGCGCCAGCAGCCAAGAAGGCGGGAAGGGGACCAAAAACATTCAGTACTTC
J gene: TRBJ1-2; V gene: TRBV21-1; D gene: .; clone size: few; CDR3 protein: CASMNRGDYGYTF; CDR3 DNA: TGTGCCAGCATGAACAGGGGGGACTATGGCTACACCTTC
J gene: TRBJ2-5; V gene: TRBV14; D gene: TRBD1; clone size: .; CDR3 protein: CASSRRDRGETQYF; CDR3 DNA: TGTGCCAGCAGCCGCCGGGACAGGGGAGAGACCCAGTACTTC
J gene: TRBJ2-1; V gene: TRBV7-9; D gene: TRBD2; clone size: few; CDR3 protein: CASSSSTTSGSKNEQFF; CDR3 DNA: TGTGCCAGCAGCTCCTCGACAACTAGCGGGAGTAAGAATGAGCAGTTCTTC
J gene: TRBJ2-5; V gene: TRBV14; D gene: .; clone size: .; CDR3 protein: CASSQDSRRETQYF; CDR3 DNA: TGTGCCAGCAGCCAAGACTCGCGCCGAGAGACCCAGTACTTC
J gene: TRBJ2-5; V gene: TRBV4-3; D gene: .; clone size: few; CDR3 protein: CASSQESGSATYF; CDR3 DNA: TGCGCCAGCAGCCAAGAGTCCGGCTCAGCAACTTACTTC
J gene: TRBJ1-2; V gene: TRBV7-2; D gene: .; clone size: .; CDR3 protein: CASSLDGGANYGYTF; CDR3 DNA: TGTGCCAGCAGCTTAGATGGGGGCGCTAACTATGGCTACACCTTC
J gene: TRBJ1-1; V gene: TRBV30; D gene: .; clone size: .; CDR3 protein: CAWSVQRAEAFF; CDR3 DNA: TGTGCCTGGAGTGTACAAAGGGCTGAAGCTTTCTTT
J gene: TRBJ1-1; V gene: TRBV30; D gene: .; clone size: .; CDR3 protein: CAWNSHRGTEAFF; CDR3 DNA: TGTGCCTGGAACAGTCATAGGGGCACTGAAGCTTTCTTT
J gene: TRBJ1-1; V gene: TRBV4-2; D gene: .; clone size: .; CDR3 protein: CASSQSRTVNTEAFF; CDR3 DNA: TGTGCCAGCAGCCAGTCCCGGACGGTGAACACTGAAGCTTTCTTT
J gene: TRBJ2-7; V gene: TRBV19; D gene: TRBD2; clone size: few; CDR3 protein: CASSRTSGSSYEQYF; CDR3 DNA: TGTGCCAGTAGTCGTACTAGCGGGAGCTCCTACGAGCAGTACTTC
J gene: TRBJ2-2; V gene: TRBV9; D gene: .; clone size: .; CDR3 protein: CASSVGLLADSANTGELFF; CDR3 DNA: TGTGCCAGCAGCGTTGGCCTCCTCGCGGACAGCGCGAACACCGGGGAGCTGTTTTTT
J gene: TRBJ2-1; V gene: TRBV7-7; D gene: .; clone size: few; CDR3 protein: CASSPIGILDSYNEQFF; CDR3 DNA: TGTGCTAGCAGCCCGATTGGGATACTAGATTCCTACAATGAGCAGTTCTTC
J gene: TRBJ2-5; V gene: TRBV7-2; D gene: .; clone size: few; CDR3 protein: CASSLAGVQETQYF; CDR3 DNA: TGTGCCAGCAGCTTAGCGGGAGTACAAGAGACCCAGTACTTC
J gene: TRBJ2-5; V gene: TRBV19; D gene: .; clone size: .; CDR3 protein: CASSKQGRQETQYF; CDR3 DNA: TGTGCCAGTAGTAAACAGGGTCGGCAAGAGACCCAGTACTTC
J gene: TRBJ2-4; V gene: TRBV15; D gene: .; clone size: .; CDR3 protein: CATSRAAKNIQYF; CDR3 DNA: TGTGCCACCAGCAGGGCGGCCAAAAACATTCAGTACTTC
J gene: TRBJ2-2; V gene: TRBV5-1; D gene: .; clone size: few; CDR3 protein: CASSLVSPGELFF; CDR3 DNA: TGCGCCAGCAGCTTGGTGTCCCCCGGGGAGCTGTTTTTT
J gene: TRBJ2-1; V gene: TRBV15; D gene: TRBD2; clone size: .; CDR3 protein: CATSRGSRRGGLTPPIYNEQFF; CDR3 DNA: TGTGCCACCAGCAGAGGTTCTAGGCGGGGGGGACTAACCCCACCGATATACAATGAGCAGTTCTTC
J gene: TRBJ1-1; V gene: TRBV7-9; D gene: TRBD1; clone size: .; CDR3 protein: CASSLPDRGTEAFF; CDR3 DNA: TGTGCCAGCAGCTTACCGGACAGGGGCACTGAAGCTTTCTTT